This T cell receptor (beta chain) was sequenced in a study of blood T cell repertoires in COVID-19. On the study more broadly: Samples taken during acute and convalescent COVID-19 were collected in the United States, Italy and Spain.

CDR1 SGHTA and CDR2 FQGNSA come from the germline V gene. This CDR3 is built from 13 residues. V lost 4 bases and J lost 3, with 10 bases in between. Original handling: Amplification of reference gene primers was used by the study to estimate nucleated cell counts. Assay: immunoSEQ multiplex PCR; the TCRdb copy retains only in-frame clones and omits some. D and trimming come from the DNA, and the V and J calls and clone size come from that table. Among fewer than 200,000 clones listed, about 80% were seen once. The rearrangement links TRBV7-2 to TRBJ2-7; possible D gene TRBD1, 5 bases. Sequencing was carried out using peripheral blood. This receptor was obtained from a woman in her seventies with acute or convalescent COVID-19. The CDR3 reads CASSSAGFYEQYF. The CDR3 region has the DNA TGTGCCAGCAGCTCGGCAGGGTTCTACGAGCAGTACTTC.